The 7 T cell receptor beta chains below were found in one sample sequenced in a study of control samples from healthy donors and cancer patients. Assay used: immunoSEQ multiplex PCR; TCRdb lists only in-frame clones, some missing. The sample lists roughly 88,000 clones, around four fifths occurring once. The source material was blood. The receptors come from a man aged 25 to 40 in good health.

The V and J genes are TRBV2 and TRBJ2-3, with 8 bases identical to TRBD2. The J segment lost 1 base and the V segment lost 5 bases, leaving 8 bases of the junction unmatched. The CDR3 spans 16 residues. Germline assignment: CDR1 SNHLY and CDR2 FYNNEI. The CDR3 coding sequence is TGTGCCAGCAGTCGATTCGGGGGGGCCGGCACAGATACGCAGTATTTT. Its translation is CASSRFGGAGTDTQYF.

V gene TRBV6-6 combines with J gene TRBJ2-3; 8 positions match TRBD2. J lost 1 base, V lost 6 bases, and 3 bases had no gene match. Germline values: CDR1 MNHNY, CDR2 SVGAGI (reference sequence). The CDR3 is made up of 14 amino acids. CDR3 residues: CASRPAGGTDTQYF. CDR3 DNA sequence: TGTGCCAGCAGGCCAGCGGGAGGCACAGATACGCAGTATTTT.

In DNA form, the CDR3 reads TGTGCCAGCAGCTTGGACGGGGCGGCCCAAGAGACCCAGTACTTC. Protein sequence: CASSLDGAAQETQYF. V is TRBV5-4 and J is TRBJ2-5; either TRBD1 or TRBD2 may supply D (5 bases each). V lost 0 bases to trimming and J lost 1 base, with 10 bases between them. The CDR3 spans 15 residues. CDR1 is SGHNT, CDR2 YYREEE, per germline (reference sequence).

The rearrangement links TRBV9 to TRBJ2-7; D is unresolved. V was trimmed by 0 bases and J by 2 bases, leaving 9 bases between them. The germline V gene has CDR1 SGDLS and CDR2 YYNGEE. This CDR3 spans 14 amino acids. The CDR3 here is CASSVGWGAYEQYF. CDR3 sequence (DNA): TGTGCCAGCAGCGTAGGATGGGGTGCCTACGAGCAGTACTTC.

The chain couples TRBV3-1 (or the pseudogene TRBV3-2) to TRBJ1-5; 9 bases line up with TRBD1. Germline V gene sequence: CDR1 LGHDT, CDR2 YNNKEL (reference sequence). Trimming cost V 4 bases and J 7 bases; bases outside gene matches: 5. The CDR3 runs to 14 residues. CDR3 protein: CASSPGTGLQPQHF. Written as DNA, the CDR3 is TGTGCCAGCAGCCCGGGGACAGGGCTACAGCCCCAGCATTTT.

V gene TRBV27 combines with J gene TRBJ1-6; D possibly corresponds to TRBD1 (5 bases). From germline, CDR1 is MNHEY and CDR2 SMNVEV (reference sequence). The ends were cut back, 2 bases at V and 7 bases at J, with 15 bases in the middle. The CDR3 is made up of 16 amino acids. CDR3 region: CASSLSLAGGNSPLHF. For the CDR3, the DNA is TGTGCCAGCAGTTTAAGTTTGGCTGGGGGAAATTCACCCCTCCACTTT.

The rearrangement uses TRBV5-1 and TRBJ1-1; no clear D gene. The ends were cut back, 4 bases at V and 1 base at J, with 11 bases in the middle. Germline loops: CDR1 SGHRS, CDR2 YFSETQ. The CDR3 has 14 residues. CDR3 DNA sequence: TGCGCCAGCAGCCCTAGGACGGGGAACACTGAAGCTTTCTTT. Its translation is CASSPRTGNTEAFF.